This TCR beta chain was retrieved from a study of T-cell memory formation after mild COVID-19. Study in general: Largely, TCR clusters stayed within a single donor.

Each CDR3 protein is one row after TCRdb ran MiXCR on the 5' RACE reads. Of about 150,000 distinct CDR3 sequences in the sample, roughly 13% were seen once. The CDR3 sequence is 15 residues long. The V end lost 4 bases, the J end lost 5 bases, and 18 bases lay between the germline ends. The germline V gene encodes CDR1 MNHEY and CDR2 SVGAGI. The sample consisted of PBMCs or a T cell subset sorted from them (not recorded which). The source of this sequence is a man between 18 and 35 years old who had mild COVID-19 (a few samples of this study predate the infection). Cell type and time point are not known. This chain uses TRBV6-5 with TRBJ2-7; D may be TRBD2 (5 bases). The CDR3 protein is CASSFSIFGSDEQYF. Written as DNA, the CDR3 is TGTGCCAGCAGTTTTTCTATCTTTGGTAGCGACGAGCAGTACTTC.